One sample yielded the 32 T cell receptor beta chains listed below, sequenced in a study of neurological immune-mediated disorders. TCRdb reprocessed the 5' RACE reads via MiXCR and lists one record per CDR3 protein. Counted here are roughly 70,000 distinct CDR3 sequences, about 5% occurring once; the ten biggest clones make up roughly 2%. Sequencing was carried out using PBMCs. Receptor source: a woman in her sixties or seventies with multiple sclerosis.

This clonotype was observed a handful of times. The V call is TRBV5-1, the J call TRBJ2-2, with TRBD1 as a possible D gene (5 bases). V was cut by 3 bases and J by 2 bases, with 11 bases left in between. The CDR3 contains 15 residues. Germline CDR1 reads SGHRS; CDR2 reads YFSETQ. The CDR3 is CASSWGSANTGELFF. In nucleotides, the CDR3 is TGCGCCAGCAGCTGGGGCTCTGCCAACACCGGGGAGCTGTTTTTT. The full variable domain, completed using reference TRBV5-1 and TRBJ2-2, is KAGVTQTPRYLIKTRGQQVTLSCSPISGHRSVSWYQQTPGQGLQFLFEYFSETQRNKGNFPGRFSGRQFSNSRSEMNVSTLELGDSALYLCASSWGSANTGELFFGEGSRLTVL.

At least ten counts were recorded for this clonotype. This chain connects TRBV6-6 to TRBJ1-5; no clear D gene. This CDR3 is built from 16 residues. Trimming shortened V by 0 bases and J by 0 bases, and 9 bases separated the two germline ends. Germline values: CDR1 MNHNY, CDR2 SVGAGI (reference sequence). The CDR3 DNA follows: TGTGCCAGCAGTTACTCCTCGGAGCATAGCAATCAGCCCCAGCATTTT. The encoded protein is CASSYSSEHSNQPQHF.

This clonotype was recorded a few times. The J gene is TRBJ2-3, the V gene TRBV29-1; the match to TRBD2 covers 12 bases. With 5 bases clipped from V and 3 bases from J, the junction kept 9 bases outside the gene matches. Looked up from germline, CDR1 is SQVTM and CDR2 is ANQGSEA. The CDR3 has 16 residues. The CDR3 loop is CSVRRLAGVRTDTQYF. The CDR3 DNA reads TGCAGCGTTCGGCGACTAGCGGGAGTTAGAACAGATACGCAGTATTTT.

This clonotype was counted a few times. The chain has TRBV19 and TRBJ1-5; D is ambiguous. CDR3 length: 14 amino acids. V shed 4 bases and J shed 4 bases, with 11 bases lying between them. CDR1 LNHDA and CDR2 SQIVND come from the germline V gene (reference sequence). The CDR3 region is CASSTAGTNQPQHF. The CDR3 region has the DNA TGTGCCAGTAGTACCGCAGGCACTAATCAGCCCCAGCATTTT.

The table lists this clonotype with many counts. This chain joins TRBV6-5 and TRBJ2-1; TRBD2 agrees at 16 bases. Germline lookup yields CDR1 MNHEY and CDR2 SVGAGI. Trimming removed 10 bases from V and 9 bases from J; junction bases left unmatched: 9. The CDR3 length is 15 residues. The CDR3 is CATTGLAGGPGEQFF. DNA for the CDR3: TGTGCCACCACGGGACTAGCGGGAGGGCCGGGTGAGCAGTTCTTC.

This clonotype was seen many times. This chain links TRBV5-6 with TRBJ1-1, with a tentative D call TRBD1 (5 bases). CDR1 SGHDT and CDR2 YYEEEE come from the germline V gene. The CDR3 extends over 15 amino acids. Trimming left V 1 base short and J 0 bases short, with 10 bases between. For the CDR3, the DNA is TGTGCCAGCAGCTTGCGACAGTCCTTGAACACTGAAGCTTTCTTT. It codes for CASSLRQSLNTEAFF.

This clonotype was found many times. CDR3 sequence: CASSLGASGREGEQFF. CDR3 nucleotide sequence: TGTGCCAGCAGCTTAGGGGCTAGCGGGAGGGAAGGTGAGCAGTTCTTC. V gene TRBV7-2 combines with J gene TRBJ2-1, with 12 bases lining up with TRBD2. This CDR3 spans 16 amino acids. Trimming removed 1 base from V and 9 bases from J; junction bases left unmatched: 7. Per germline, CDR1 SGHTA and CDR2 FQGNSA. The entire variable domain, with the rest obtained from reference TRBV7-2 and TRBJ2-1, is as follows: GAGVSQSPSNKVTEKGKDVELRCDPISGHTALYWYRQSLGQGLEFLIYFQGNSAPDKSGLPSDRFSAERTGGSVSTLTIQRTQQEDSAVYLCASSLGASGREGEQFFGPGTRLTVL.

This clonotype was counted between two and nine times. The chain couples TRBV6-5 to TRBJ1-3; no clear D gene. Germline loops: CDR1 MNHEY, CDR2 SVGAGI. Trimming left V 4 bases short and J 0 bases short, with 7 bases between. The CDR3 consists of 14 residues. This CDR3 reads CASSLSYSGNTIYF. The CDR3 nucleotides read TGTGCCAGCAGTTTGTCCTACTCTGGAAACACCATATATTTT.

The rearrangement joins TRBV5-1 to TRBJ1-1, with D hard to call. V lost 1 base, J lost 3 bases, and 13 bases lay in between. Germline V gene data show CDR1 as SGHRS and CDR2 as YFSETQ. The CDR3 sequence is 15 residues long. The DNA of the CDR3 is TGCGCCAGCAGCTTGTTTCGGGGTAAGGACACTGAAGCTTTCTTT. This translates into CASSLFRGKDTEAFF.

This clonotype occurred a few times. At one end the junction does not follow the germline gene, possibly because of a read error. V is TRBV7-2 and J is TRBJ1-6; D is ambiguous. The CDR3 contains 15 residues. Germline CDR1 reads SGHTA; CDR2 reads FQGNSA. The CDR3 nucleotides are TGTGCCAGCAGCGTTATTGGGAGGGATGGTTCAACCCTCAACTTT. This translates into CASSVIGRDGSTLNF.

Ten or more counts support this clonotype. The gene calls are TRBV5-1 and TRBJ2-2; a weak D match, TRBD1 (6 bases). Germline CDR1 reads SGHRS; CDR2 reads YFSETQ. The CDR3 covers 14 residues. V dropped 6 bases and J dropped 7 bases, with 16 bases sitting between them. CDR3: CASTIQGGDGELFF. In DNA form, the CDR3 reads TGCGCCAGCACTATACAAGGGGGAGACGGGGAGCTGTTTTTT.

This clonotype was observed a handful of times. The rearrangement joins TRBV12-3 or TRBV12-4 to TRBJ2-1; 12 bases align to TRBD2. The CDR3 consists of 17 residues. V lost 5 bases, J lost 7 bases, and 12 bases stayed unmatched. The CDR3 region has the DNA TGTGCCAGCAGTCGGACTAGCGGGACCGGGATTACTAATGAGCAGTTCTTC. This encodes CASSRTSGTGITNEQFF.

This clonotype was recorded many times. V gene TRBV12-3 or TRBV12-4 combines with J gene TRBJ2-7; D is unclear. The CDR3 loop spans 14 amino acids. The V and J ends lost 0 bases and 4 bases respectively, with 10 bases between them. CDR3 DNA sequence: TGTGCCAGCAGTTTAGCGCTCCTGGGTTACGAGCAGTACTTC. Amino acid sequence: CASSLALLGYEQYF.

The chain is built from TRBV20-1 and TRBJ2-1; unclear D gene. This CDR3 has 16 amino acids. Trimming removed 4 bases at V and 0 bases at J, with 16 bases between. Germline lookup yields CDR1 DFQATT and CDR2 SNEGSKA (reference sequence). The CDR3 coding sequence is TGCAGTGCTATGAGTGCGCGAAGGCCCTCCTACAATGAGCAGTTCTTC. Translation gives CSAMSARRPSYNEQFF.

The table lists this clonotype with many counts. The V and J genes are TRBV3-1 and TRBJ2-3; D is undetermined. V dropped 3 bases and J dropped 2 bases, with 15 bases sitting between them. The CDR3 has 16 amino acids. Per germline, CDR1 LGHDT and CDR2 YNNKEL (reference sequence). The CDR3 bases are TGTGCCAGCAGCCACCACGGGCCCCAATCCACAGATACGCAGTATTTT. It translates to CASSHHGPQSTDTQYF.

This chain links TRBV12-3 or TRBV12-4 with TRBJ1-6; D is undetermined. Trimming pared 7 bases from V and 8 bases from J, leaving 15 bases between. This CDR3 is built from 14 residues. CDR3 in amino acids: CASTSNRDYSPLHF. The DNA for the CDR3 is TGTGCCAGCACTAGCAACAGAGACTATTCACCCCTCCACTTT.

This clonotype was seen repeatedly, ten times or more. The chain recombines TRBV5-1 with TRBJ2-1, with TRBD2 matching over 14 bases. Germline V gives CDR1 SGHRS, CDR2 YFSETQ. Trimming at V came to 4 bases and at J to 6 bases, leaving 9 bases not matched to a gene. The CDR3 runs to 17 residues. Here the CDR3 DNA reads TGCGCCAGCAGCCCGACCGGGACTAGCGGGAGAATCAATGAGCAGTTCTTC. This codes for CASSPTGTSGRINEQFF.

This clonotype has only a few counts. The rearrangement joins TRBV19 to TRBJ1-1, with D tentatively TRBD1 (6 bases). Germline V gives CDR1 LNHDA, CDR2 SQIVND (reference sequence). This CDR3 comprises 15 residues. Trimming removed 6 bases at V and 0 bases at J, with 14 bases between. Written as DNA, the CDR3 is TGTGCCAGTAGATGGGGGACACCTATGAACACTGAAGCTTTCTTT. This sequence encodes CASRWGTPMNTEAFF.

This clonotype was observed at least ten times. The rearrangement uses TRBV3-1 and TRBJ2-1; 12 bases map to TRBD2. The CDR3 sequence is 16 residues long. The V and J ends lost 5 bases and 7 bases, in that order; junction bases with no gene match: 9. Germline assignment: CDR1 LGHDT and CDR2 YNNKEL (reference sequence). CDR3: CASSARTSGNRNEQFF. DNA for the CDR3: TGTGCCAGCAGCGCCCGGACTAGCGGGAATCGGAATGAGCAGTTCTTC.

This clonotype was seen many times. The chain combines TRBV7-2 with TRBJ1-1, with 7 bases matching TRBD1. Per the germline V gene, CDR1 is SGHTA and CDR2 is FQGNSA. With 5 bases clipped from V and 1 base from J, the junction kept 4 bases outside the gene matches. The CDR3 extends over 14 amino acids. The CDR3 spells CASSVQGGNTEAFF. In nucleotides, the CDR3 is TGTGCCAGCAGCGTCCAGGGGGGGAACACTGAAGCTTTCTTT.

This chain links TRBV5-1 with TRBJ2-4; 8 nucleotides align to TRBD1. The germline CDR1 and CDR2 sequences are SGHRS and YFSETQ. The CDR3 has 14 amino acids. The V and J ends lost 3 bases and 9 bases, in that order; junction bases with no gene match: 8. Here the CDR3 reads CASSSGGAGSIQYF. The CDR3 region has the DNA TGCGCCAGCAGCTCAGGGGGCGCGGGGAGCATTCAGTACTTC.

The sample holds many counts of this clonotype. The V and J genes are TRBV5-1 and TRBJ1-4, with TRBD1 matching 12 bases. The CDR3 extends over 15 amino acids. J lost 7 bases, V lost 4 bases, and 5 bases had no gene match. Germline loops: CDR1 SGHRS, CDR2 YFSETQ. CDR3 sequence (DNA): TGCGCCAGCAGCCCTGGGACAGGGGGCGGTGAAAAACTGTTTTTT. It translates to CASSPGTGGGEKLFF.

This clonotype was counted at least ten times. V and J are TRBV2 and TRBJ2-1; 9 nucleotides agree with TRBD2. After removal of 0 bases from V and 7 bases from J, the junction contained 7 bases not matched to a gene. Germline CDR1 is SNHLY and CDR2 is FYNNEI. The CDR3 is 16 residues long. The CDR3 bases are TGTGCCAGCAGTGAAGCGCAGGGCGGGGGGGTAAATGAGCAGTTCTTC. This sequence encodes CASSEAQGGGVNEQFF.

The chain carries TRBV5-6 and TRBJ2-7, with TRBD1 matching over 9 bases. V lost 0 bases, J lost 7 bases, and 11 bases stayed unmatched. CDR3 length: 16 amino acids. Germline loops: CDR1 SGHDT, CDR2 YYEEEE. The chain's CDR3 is CASSLGPGTGPREQYF. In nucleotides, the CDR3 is TGTGCCAGCAGCTTGGGCCCCGGGACAGGGCCGCGGGAGCAGTACTTC. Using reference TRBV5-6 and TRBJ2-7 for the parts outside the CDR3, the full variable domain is DAGVTQSPTHLIKTRGQQVTLRCSPKSGHDTVSWYQQALGQGPQFIFQYYEEEERQRGNFPDRFSGHQFPNYSSELNVNALLLGDSALYLCASSLGPGTGPREQYFGPGTRLTVT.

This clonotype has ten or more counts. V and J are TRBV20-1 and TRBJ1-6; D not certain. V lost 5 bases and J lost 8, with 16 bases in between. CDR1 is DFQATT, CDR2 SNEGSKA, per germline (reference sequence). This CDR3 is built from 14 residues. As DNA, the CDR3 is TGCAGTGCTCGACCAACCAGGCGGGATTCACCCCTCCACTTT. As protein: CSARPTRRDSPLHF.

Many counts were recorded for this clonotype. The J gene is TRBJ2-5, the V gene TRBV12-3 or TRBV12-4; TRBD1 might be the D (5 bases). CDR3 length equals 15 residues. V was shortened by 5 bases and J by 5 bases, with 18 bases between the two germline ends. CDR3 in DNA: TGTGCCAGCAGTCCCTATAGGGGTGCTGGGGAGACCCAGTACTTC. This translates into CASSPYRGAGETQYF.

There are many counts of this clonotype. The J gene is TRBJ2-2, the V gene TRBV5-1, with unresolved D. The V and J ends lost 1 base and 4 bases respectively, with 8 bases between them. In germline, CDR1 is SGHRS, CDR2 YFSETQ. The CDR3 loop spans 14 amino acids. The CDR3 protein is CASSLQFLTGELFF. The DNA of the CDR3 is TGCGCCAGCAGCTTGCAGTTTCTCACCGGGGAGCTGTTTTTT.

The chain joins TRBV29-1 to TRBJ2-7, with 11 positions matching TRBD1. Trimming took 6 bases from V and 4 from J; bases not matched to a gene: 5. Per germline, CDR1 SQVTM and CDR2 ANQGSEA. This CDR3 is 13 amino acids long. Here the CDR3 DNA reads TGCAGCGTGAGGGGACAGGGGGTGTACGAGCAGTACTTC. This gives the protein CSVRGQGVYEQYF.

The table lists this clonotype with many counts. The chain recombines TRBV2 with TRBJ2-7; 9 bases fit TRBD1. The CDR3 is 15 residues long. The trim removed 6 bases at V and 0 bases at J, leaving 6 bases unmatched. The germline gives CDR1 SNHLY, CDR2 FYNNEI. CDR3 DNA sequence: TGTGCCAGCAGCCCGAGGGACAGGGCCTCCTACGAGCAGTACTTC. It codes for CASSPRDRASYEQYF.

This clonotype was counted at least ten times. In DNA form, the CDR3 reads TGCGCCAGCAGCCAAGATGCAGGCTCCTACAATGAGCAGTTCTTC. Encoded protein: CASSQDAGSYNEQFF. The chain links TRBV4-3 to TRBJ2-1; D is uncertain. Trimming removed 0 bases from V and 0 bases from J, with 6 bases in between. The germline V gene has CDR1 LGHNA and CDR2 YSLEER. This CDR3 spans 15 amino acids.

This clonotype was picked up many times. CDR3 residues: CASRSGGRQETQYF. CDR3 bases: TGTGCCAGCAGATCTGGGGGGCGGCAAGAGACCCAGTACTTC. The rearrangement uses TRBV6-6 and TRBJ2-5; D is possibly TRBD1 or TRBD2 (6 bases each). Germline CDR1 and CDR2: MNHNY and SVGAGI (reference sequence). This CDR3 has 14 residues. Trimming cost V 6 bases and J 2 bases, with 13 bases left between them.

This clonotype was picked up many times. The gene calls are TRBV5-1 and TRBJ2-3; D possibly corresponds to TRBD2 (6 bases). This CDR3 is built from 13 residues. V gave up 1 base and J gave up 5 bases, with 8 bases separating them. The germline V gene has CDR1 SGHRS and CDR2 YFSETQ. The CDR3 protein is CASSLRGGDTQYF. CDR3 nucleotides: TGCGCCAGCAGCTTGAGGGGAGGAGATACGCAGTATTTT. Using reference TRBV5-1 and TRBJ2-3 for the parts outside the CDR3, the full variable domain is KAGVTQTPRYLIKTRGQQVTLSCSPISGHRSVSWYQQTPGQGLQFLFEYFSETQRNKGNFPGRFSGRQFSNSRSEMNVSTLELGDSALYLCASSLRGGDTQYFGPGTRLTVL.